This record looks at one TCR beta chain sequence and its context. Its antigen is as yet unknown. The sample belongs to a study of PD-1 blockade in classical Hodgkin lymphoma. Across the whole study: Patients in the cohort were put on intravenous nivolumab, 3 mg/kg every 2 weeks.

Trimming cost V 0 bases and J 1 base, with 9 bases left between them. Germline values: CDR1 KGHSH, CDR2 LQKENI. This CDR3 spans 15 amino acids. Study findings and constraints: There was a significant rise in CD4+ TCR diversity by C4D1, with no such rise for CD8+. Why repertoires differed is undefined; disease activity or prior therapy possibly contributed. The study reported lower baseline TCR diversity in newly diagnosed patients than in healthy donors.

The data were produced by immunoSEQ multiplex PCR, yet TCRdb's version contains in-frame clones alone and is incomplete. The table has more than 30,000 clones, 75% to 85% seen once. Time point here: cycle 4 day 1 (C4D1), after less than seven weeks of nivolumab. In every patient, relapse followed autologous stem cell transplantation, while exposure to brentuximab vedotin differed. The chain joins TRBV18 to TRBJ1-1, with D possibly TRBD1 on 5 matching bases. Sequences were derived from peripheral blood mononuclear cells (PBMCs), sampled before the fourth cycle of nivolumab. The origin of this receptor is a human donor with classical Hodgkin lymphoma. In DNA form, the CDR3 reads TGTGCCAGCTCACCACCGCGTGGGGGGAACACTGAAGCTTTCTTT. It codes for CASSPPRGGNTEAFF.